These 12 T cell receptor beta chains were all obtained from the same sample, sequenced in a study of CD8 T cells in ankylosing spondylitis. TCRdb redid the calling of the 5' RACE reads with MiXCR, one entry per CDR3 protein. The sample holds fewer than 350,000 distinct CDR3 sequences; around 10% are singletons and the top ten take roughly 9.2%. Material: blood, either unsorted or a sorted T cell fraction (not recorded which). These receptor sequences come from a female donor with ankylosing spondylitis or in good health (not recorded which).

The table lists this clonotype with many counts. DNA for the CDR3: TGTGCCAGCAGAATGAGCTTGGGGAGCTCCTACGAGCAGTACTTC. Its protein product is CASRMSLGSSYEQYF. This sequence joins TRBV27 and TRBJ2-7; D is perhaps TRBD2 (5 bases). Germline CDR1 is MNHEY and CDR2 is SMNVEV (reference sequence). The CDR3 extends over 15 amino acids. V gave up 6 bases and J gave up 0 bases, with 15 bases separating them.

The chain joins TRBV11-2 to TRBJ2-1; D unresolved. The CDR3 consists of 18 residues. The V end lost 0 bases, the J end lost 6 bases, and 21 bases lay between the germline ends. CDR1 is SGHAT, CDR2 FQNNGV, per germline. In DNA form, the CDR3 reads TGTGCCAGCAGCTTAGATATGAACGACCTTCTGAAGACCAATGAGCAGTTCTTC. Its translation is CASSLDMNDLLKTNEQFF.

This clonotype has ten or more counts. The V gene is TRBV5-1, the J gene TRBJ2-2, with 12 bases that match TRBD2. The CDR3 contains 17 residues. V gave up 4 bases and J gave up 4 bases; unmatched junction bases: 8. In germline, CDR1 is SGHRS, CDR2 YFSETQ. DNA for the CDR3: TGCGCCAGCAGCCATTGGACTAGCGGGGACCCCACCGGGGAGCTGTTTTTT. This codes for CASSHWTSGDPTGELFF. The variable domain in full, with the rest retrieved from reference TRBV5-1 and TRBJ2-2, is KAGVTQTPRYLIKTRGQQVTLSCSPISGHRSVSWYQQTPGQGLQFLFEYFSETQRNKGNFPGRFSGRQFSNSRSEMNVSTLELGDSALYLCASSHWTSGDPTGELFFGEGSRLTVL.

This clonotype was detected ten times or more. The chain joins TRBV7-2 to TRBJ2-3; perhaps TRBD2 as D (6 bases). The CDR3 totals 14 residues. In germline, CDR1 is SGHTA, CDR2 FQGNSA. Trimming took 5 bases from V and 2 from J, leaving 11 bases between them. The CDR3 region has the DNA TGTGCCAGCAGCGCCACGGGGGACACAGATACGCAGTATTTT. It codes for CASSATGDTDTQYF. The whole variable domain, remainder taken from reference TRBV7-2 and TRBJ2-3, is GAGVSQSPSNKVTEKGKDVELRCDPISGHTALYWYRQSLGQGLEFLIYFQGNSAPDKSGLPSDRFSAERTGGSVSTLTIQRTQQEDSAVYLCASSATGDTDTQYFGPGTRLTVL.

This clonotype was seen many times. The J gene is TRBJ1-2, the V gene TRBV12-3 or TRBV12-4; possibly TRBD1 for D (6 bases). Trimming took off 2 bases at V and 2 bases at J, with 9 bases between the two ends. This CDR3 comprises 14 residues. The CDR3 region has the DNA TGTGCCAGCAGTTTACAGGGGTGGAACTATGGCTACACCTTC. Its protein product is CASSLQGWNYGYTF.

This clonotype was seen ten or more times. The chain has TRBV12-3 or TRBV12-4 and TRBJ2-5; tentative D call: TRBD2 (7 bases). This CDR3 has 15 amino acids. V lost 6 bases to trimming and J lost 9 bases, with 23 bases between them. CDR3 sequence reads: CASSVGGTPMAPQYF. The CDR3 DNA sequence: TGTGCCAGCAGCGTGGGGGGGACACCTATGGCGCCCCAGTACTTC.

This clonotype has at least ten counts. The V and J genes are TRBV7-2 and TRBJ2-7; D is uncertain. The CDR3 runs to 13 residues. The V gene lost 2 bases and the J gene lost 6 bases, with 11 bases spanning the gap. Germline V lookup: CDR1 SGHTA, CDR2 FQGNSA. CDR3 in amino acids: CASSLFGGVEQYF. The CDR3, as DNA: TGTGCCAGCAGCTTATTTGGTGGGGTCGAGCAGTACTTC.

The chain couples TRBV18 to TRBJ2-4, with 7 nucleotides matching TRBD2. The germline CDR1 and CDR2 sequences are KGHSH and LQKENI. The trim removed 2 bases at V and 8 bases at J, leaving 9 bases unmatched. The CDR3 is 15 residues long. The CDR3 region is CASSPVVAGVDIQYF. The CDR3 region has the DNA TGTGCCAGCTCACCAGTTGTCGCGGGAGTCGACATTCAGTACTTC.

The V call is TRBV3-1, the J call TRBJ1-2; tentatively, D is TRBD1 (5 bases). CDR3 length: 14 amino acids. The V end was cut by 1 base, the J end by 3 bases, with 9 bases between. Looked up from germline, CDR1 is LGHDT and CDR2 is YNNKEL (reference sequence). Here the CDR3 DNA reads TGTGCCAGCAGCCAAGTCCCGGGGGACTATGGCTACACCTTC. Its translation is CASSQVPGDYGYTF. Full variable domain (outside the CDR3, taken from reference TRBV3-1 and TRBJ1-2): DTAVSQTPKYLVTQMGNDKSIKCEQNLGHDTMYWYKQDSKKFLKIMFSYNNKELIINETVPNRFSPKSPDKAHLNLHINSLELGDSAVYFCASSQVPGDYGYTFGSGTRLTVV.

This clonotype was counted many times. The chain has TRBV29-1 and TRBJ2-1; 12 nucleotides agree with TRBD2. With 0 bases clipped from V and 7 bases from J, the junction kept 7 bases outside the gene matches. CDR1 and CDR2 (germline): SQVTM, ANQGSEA. This CDR3 spans 16 amino acids. CDR3 protein: CSVEDRLAGVGNEQFF. CDR3 DNA: TGCAGCGTTGAAGATAGACTAGCGGGAGTAGGGAATGAGCAGTTCTTC.

Many counts were recorded for this clonotype. V and J are TRBV5-1 and TRBJ2-7; D unresolved. Trimming removed 2 bases at V and 3 bases at J, with 15 bases between. Germline CDR1 and CDR2: SGHRS and YFSETQ. The length of the CDR3 is 15 residues. CDR3 in amino acids: CASSLGADLFYEQYF. DNA for the CDR3: TGCGCCAGCAGCTTAGGTGCTGACTTATTCTACGAGCAGTACTTC.

This clonotype was recorded many times. The chain carries TRBV20-1 and TRBJ2-3; D is uncertain. The CDR3 length is 13 residues. V lost 6 bases, J lost 2 bases, and 12 bases lay in between. Looked up from germline, CDR1 is DFQATT and CDR2 is SNEGSKA (reference sequence). DNA for the CDR3: TGCAGTGCCTACAGTCAACCCACAGATACGCAGTATTTT. This translates into CSAYSQPTDTQYF.